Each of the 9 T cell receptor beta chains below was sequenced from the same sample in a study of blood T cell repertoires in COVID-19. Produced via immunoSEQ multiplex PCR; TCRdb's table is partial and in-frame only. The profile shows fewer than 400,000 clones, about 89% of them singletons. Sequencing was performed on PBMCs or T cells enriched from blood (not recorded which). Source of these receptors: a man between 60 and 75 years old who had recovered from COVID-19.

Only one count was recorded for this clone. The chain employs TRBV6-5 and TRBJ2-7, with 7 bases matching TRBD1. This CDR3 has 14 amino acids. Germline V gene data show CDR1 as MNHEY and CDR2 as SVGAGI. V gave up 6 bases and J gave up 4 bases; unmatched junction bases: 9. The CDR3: CASRAWTGDYEQYF. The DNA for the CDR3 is TGTGCCAGCAGGGCGTGGACAGGCGATTACGAGCAGTACTTC.

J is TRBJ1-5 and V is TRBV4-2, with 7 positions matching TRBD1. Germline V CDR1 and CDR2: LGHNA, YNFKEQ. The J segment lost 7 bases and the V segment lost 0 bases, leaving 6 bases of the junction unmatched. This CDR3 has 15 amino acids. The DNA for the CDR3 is TGTGCCAGCAGCCAAGATGGGACAGACCACCAGCCCCAGCATTTT. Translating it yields CASSQDGTDHQPQHF.

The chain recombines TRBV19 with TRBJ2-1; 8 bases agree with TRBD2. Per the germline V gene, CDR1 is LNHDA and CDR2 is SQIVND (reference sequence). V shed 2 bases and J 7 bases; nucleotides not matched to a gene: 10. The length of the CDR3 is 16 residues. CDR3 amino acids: CASSITFSGSGNEQFF. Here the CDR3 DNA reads TGTGCCAGTAGTATAACGTTCAGCGGGAGTGGTAATGAGCAGTTCTTC.

CDR3 in amino acids: CATGTSPETQYF. The CDR3, as DNA: TGCGCCACCGGGACTAGCCCGGAGACCCAGTACTTC. The gene calls are TRBV10-2 and TRBJ2-5, with TRBD2 identical over 9 bases. J gave up 5 bases and V 10 bases, and 5 bases lay outside the gene matches. CDR3 size: 12 residues. Germline V CDR1 and CDR2: WSHSY, SAAADI.

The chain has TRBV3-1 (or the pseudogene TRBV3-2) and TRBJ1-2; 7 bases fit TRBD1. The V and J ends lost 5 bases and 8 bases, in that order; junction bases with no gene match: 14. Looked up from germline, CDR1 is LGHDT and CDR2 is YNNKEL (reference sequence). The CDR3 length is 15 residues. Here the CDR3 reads CASSGIPTGSGGYTF. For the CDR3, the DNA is TGTGCCAGCAGCGGCATACCGACAGGGTCGGGCGGCTACACCTTC.

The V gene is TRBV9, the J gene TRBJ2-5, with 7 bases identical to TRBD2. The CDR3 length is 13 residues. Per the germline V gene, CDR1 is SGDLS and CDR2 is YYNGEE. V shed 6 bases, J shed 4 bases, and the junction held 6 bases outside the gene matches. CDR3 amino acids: CASTKGRGETQYF. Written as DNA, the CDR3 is TGTGCCAGCACTAAAGGGAGGGGAGAGACCCAGTACTTC.

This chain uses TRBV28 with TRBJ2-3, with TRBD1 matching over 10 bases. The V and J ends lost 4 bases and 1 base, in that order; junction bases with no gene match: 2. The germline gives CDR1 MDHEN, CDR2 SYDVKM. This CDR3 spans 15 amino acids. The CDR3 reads CASSSGTGGTDTQYF. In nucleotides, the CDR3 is TGTGCCAGCAGTTCCGGGACAGGGGGCACAGATACGCAGTATTTT.

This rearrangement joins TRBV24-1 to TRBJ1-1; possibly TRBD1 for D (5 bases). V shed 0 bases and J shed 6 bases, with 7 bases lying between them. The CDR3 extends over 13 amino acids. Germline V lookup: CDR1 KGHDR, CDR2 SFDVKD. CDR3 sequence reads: CATSDLGGAEAFF. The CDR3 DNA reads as TGTGCCACCAGTGATTTGGGAGGGGCTGAAGCTTTCTTT.

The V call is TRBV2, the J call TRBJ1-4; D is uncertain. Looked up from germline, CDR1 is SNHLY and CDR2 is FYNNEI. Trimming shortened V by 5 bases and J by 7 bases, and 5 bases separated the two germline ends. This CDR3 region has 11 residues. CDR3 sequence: CASSLGEKLFF. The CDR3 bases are TGTGCCAGCAGTCTCGGTGAAAAACTGTTTTTT.